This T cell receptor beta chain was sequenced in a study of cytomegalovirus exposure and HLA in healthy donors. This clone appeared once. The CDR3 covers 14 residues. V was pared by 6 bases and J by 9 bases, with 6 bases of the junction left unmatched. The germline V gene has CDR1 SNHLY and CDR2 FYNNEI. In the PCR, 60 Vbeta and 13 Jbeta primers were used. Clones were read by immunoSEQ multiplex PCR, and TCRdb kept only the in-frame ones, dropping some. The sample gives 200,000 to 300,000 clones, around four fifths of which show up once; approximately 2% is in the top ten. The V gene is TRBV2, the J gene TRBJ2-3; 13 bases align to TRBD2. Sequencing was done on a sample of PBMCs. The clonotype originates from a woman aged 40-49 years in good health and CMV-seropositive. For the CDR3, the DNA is TGTGCCAGCAGCCCCGGACTAGCGGGAGTGACGCAGTATTTT. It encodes CASSPGLAGVTQYF.